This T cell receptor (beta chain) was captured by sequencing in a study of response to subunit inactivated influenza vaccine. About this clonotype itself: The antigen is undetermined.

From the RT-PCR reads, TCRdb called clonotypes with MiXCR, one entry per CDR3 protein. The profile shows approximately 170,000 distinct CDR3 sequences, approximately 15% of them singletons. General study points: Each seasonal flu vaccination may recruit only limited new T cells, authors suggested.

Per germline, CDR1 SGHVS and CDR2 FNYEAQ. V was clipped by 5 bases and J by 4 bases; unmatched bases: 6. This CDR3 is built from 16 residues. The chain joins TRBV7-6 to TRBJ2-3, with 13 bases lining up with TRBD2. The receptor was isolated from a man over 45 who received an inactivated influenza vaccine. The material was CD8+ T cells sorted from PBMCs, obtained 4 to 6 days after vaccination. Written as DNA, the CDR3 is TGTGCCAGCAGCCATATACTAGCGGGGGGGGCAGATACGCAGTATTTT. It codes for CASSHILAGGADTQYF.